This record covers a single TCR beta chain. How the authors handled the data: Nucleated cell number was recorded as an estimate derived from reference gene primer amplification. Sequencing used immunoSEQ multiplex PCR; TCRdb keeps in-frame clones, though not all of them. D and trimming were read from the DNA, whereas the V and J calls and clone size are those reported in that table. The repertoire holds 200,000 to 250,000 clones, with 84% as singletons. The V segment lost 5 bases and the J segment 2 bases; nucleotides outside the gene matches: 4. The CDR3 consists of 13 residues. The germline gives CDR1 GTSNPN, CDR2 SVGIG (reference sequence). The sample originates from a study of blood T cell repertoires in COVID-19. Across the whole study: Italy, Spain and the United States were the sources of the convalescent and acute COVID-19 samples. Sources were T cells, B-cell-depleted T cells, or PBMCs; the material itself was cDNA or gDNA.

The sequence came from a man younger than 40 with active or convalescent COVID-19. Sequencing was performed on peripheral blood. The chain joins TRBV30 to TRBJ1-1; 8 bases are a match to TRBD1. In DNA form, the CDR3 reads TGTGCCTGGGTTGACAGGGGCAACACTGAAGCTTTCTTT. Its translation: CAWVDRGNTEAFF.